This TCR beta chain came from a study of cytomegalovirus exposure and HLA in healthy donors. This clone was observed a handful of times. The antigen is undetermined. The PCR ran on 60 Vbeta and 13 Jbeta primers. Here immunoSEQ multiplex PCR was the method, and the copy in TCRdb shows in-frame clones only, minus some. The sample has 110,000 to 150,000 clones, roughly 70% seen once. Study results and limitations: In a later analysis, a missense DCLRE1C variant was linked to TCR beta V- and J-gene trimming.

J lost 6 bases, V lost 6 bases, and 4 bases had no gene match. The germline gives CDR1 MNHEY, CDR2 SVGAGI. This CDR3 is built from 14 residues. Source material: PBMCs. The clonotype was recovered from a young man in good health and CMV-seronegative. The chain uses TRBV6-5 and TRBJ2-2; 10 bases line up with TRBD2. CDR3 sequence reads: CASRAGGRPGELFF. CDR3 nucleotides: TGTGCCAGCAGAGCGGGGGGGCGACCCGGGGAGCTGTTTTTT.